These 26 T cell receptor beta chains share one sample of origin, sequenced in a study of vaccination and CD4 T cells after COVID-19. The treatment is: roughly 11-day PBMC culture with coronavirus spike peptide pools or control peptides (ViraFEST assay). Their antigen targets remain unknown. With the Oncomine TCR Beta short-read assay, DNA from cultured CD4+ T cells was sequenced. TCRdb re-analysed the PCR reads in MiXCR, keeping a single row per CDR3 protein. The data hold approximately 9,000 distinct CDR3 sequences, with approximately 52% observed a single time. The sample consisted of CD4+ T cells from blood, cultured in vitro. Source of these receptors: a human donor who had recovered from COVID-19.

The chain recombines TRBV6-1 with TRBJ1-1, with D possibly being TRBD1 (6 bases). The CDR3 has 15 amino acids. CDR1 is MNHNS and CDR2 is SASEGT in the germline V gene. Between the trimmed V and J ends, which lost 5 bases and 1 base, there was a span of 14 bases. The CDR3 loop is CASSPYRVTNTEAFF. The CDR3 nucleotides are TGTGCCAGCAGTCCGTACAGGGTTACGAACACTGAAGCTTTCTTT.

This chain links TRBV6-1 with TRBJ1-1; D is unclear. Germline V CDR1 and CDR2: MNHNS, SASEGT. CDR3 length: 15 amino acids. With 6 bases removed from V and 0 bases from J, the gap between germline ends came to 14 bases. The CDR3 loop is CASRKMGFLNTEAFF. Written as DNA, the CDR3 is TGTGCCAGCAGGAAAATGGGGTTTTTGAACACTGAAGCTTTCTTT.

This clonotype appeared a few times. The chain employs TRBV2 and TRBJ1-2; D uncertain. The germline CDR1 and CDR2 sequences are SNHLY and FYNNEI. The CDR3 sequence is 13 residues long. The V end was cut by 6 bases, the J end by 4 bases, with 12 bases between. This chain's CDR3 is CASRGGRTYGYTF. The DNA for the CDR3 is TGTGCCAGCAGGGGAGGACGGACCTATGGCTACACCTTC.

The CDR3 nucleotides are TGTGCCAGTACAAGGTTCAGGAACACCGGGGAGCTGTTTTTT. Protein sequence: CASTRFRNTGELFF. The V gene is TRBV19, the J gene TRBJ2-2; D call uncertain. The V gene lost 7 bases and the J gene lost 1 base, with 10 bases spanning the gap. The length of the CDR3 is 14 residues. Germline assignment: CDR1 LNHDA and CDR2 SQIVND (reference sequence).

The chain employs TRBV12-3 or TRBV12-4 and TRBJ1-1; D is uncertain. The V end lost 5 bases, the J end lost 4 bases, and 14 bases lay between the germline ends. The CDR3 consists of 14 residues. The CDR3 nucleotides read TGTGCCAGCAGTCTGACCCCTGGACTCACTGAAGCTTTCTTT. Translated: CASSLTPGLTEAFF.

The gene calls are TRBV4-3 and TRBJ2-7; D is possibly TRBD2 (7 bases). The CDR3 covers 17 residues. V gave up 3 bases and J gave up 4 bases, with 22 bases separating them. Germline CDR1 is LGHNA and CDR2 is YSLEER. The CDR3 DNA is TGCGCCAGCAGCCACAGTCTTCGGGGGGCGAAGAGGTACGAGCAGTACTTC. This sequence encodes CASSHSLRGAKRYEQYF.

This chain joins TRBV7-2 and TRBJ2-5; 12 bases are shared with TRBD2. J lost 4 bases, V lost 0 bases, and 6 bases had no gene match. This CDR3 region has 17 residues. Germline loops: CDR1 SGHTA, CDR2 FQGNSA. The CDR3 sequence: CASSLAGLAGIGETQYF. The CDR3 region has the DNA TGTGCCAGCAGCTTAGCAGGACTAGCGGGAATCGGAGAGACCCAGTACTTC.

The V call is TRBV18, the J call TRBJ2-7; TRBD2 might be the D (6 bases). The germline V gene has CDR1 KGHSH and CDR2 LQKENI. Trimming cost V 6 bases and J 2 bases, with 11 bases left between them. This CDR3 is 13 amino acids long. The CDR3 protein is CASSPGLTYEQYF. The CDR3 region has the DNA TGTGCCAGCTCTCCGGGACTGACCTACGAGCAGTACTTC.

This chain links TRBV7-8 with TRBJ2-3; 7 bases agree with TRBD1. This CDR3 is built from 14 residues. Losses at the gene ends were 5 bases for V and 6 bases for J; bases not matched to a gene: 8. CDR1 is SGHVS, CDR2 FQNEAQ, per germline. The CDR3 here is CASSDDRAADTQYF. The DNA for the CDR3 is TGTGCCAGCAGCGACGACAGGGCCGCGGATACGCAGTATTTT.

The gene calls are TRBV19 and TRBJ2-2; the D gene is possibly TRBD1 (5 bases). The CDR3 length is 13 residues. The germline V gene has CDR1 LNHDA and CDR2 SQIVND (reference sequence). With 11 bases removed from V and 6 bases from J, the gap between germline ends came to 16 bases. CDR3 protein: CASLGHFPGELFF. The DNA for the CDR3 is TGTGCCTCCCTGGGGCACTTCCCCGGGGAGCTGTTTTTT.

The genes are TRBV11-2 and TRBJ2-5; D is uncertain. Germline CDR1 is SGHAT and CDR2 is FQNNGV. The CDR3 consists of 13 residues. Between the trimmed V and J ends, which lost 5 bases and 4 bases, there was a span of 11 bases. This CDR3 is CASSDKLPETQYF. CDR3 DNA sequence: TGTGCCAGCAGCGATAAACTACCAGAGACCCAGTACTTC. The full variable domain, rest sourced from reference TRBV11-2 and TRBJ2-5, is EAGVAQSPRYKIIEKRQSVAFWCNPISGHATLYWYQQILGQGPKLLIQFQNNGVVDDSQLPKDRFSAERLKGVDSTLKIQPAKLEDSAVYLCASSDKLPETQYFGPGTRLLVL.

This clonotype was detected a few times. The rearrangement joins TRBV6-2 or TRBV6-3 to TRBJ2-3; TRBD2 might be the D (7 bases). The V gene's germline CDR1 is MNHEY and CDR2 SVGEGT. The V and J ends lost 2 bases and 3 bases respectively, with 24 bases between them. This CDR3 contains 19 residues. This chain's CDR3 is CASSYPRSGGAPGTDTQYF. CDR3 bases: TGTGCCAGCAGTTACCCCAGAAGTGGGGGGGCCCCGGGAACAGATACGCAGTATTTT.

CDR3 sequence reads: CASSSGLLTQETQYF. CDR3 nucleotides: TGTGCCAGCAGCTCTGGACTTCTCACCCAAGAGACCCAGTACTTC. The chain is built from TRBV7-2 and TRBJ2-5; perhaps TRBD2 as D (5 bases). V was shortened by 4 bases and J by 1 base, with 13 bases between the two germline ends. There are 15 residues in the CDR3. Germline CDR1 SGHTA, CDR2 FQGNSA.

In this sample, this clonotype turned up a few times. The J gene is TRBJ1-1, the V gene TRBV6-1, with 7 bases lining up with TRBD1. J was trimmed by 0 bases and V by 6 bases; bases with no gene match: 19. Germline V gives CDR1 MNHNS, CDR2 SASEGT. The CDR3 has 19 residues. CDR3 in DNA: TGTGCCAGCAGCGCCACCCCGACAGGGTGGGTTGGTGTGAACACTGAAGCTTTCTTT. It is translated as CASSATPTGWVGVNTEAFF.

The count of this clonotype is one. The chain uses TRBV5-4 and TRBJ2-2; D remains unclear. Germline-derived CDR1 and CDR2 are SGHNT and YYREEE (reference sequence). This CDR3 has 14 residues. Trimming removed 0 bases from V and 7 bases from J, with 10 bases in between. The CDR3 DNA follows: TGTGCCAGCAGCTTGGATTCGGGTGTCGGGGAGCTGTTTTTT. As protein: CASSLDSGVGELFF.

This clonotype was recorded a few times. The V and J genes are TRBV27 and TRBJ2-3, with TRBD1 as a possible D gene (6 bases). From germline, CDR1 is MNHEY and CDR2 SMNVEV (reference sequence). CDR3 size: 13 residues. V dropped 10 bases and J dropped 5 bases, with 16 bases sitting between them. Written as DNA, the CDR3 is TGTGCCACCCGCCTCACAGGGAGAGATACGCAGTATTTT. Translating it yields CATRLTGRDTQYF.

V and J are TRBV7-9 and TRBJ1-2; TRBD1 aligns across 9 bases. J was trimmed by 8 bases and V by 5 bases; bases with no gene match: 12. From germline, CDR1 is SEHNR and CDR2 FQNEAQ (reference sequence). The CDR3 spans 15 residues. The CDR3 reads CASSQGTGKLVGYTF. The CDR3, as DNA: TGTGCCAGCAGCCAAGGGACAGGGAAATTGGTAGGCTACACCTTC.

Written as DNA, the CDR3 is TGTGCCAGCAGTTTGTGGTCCCTCAATAACTATGGCTACACCTTC. This translates into CASSLWSLNNYGYTF. The gene calls are TRBV28 and TRBJ1-2; no definite D call. The V gene's germline CDR1 is MDHEN and CDR2 SYDVKM. The V gene lost 3 bases and the J gene lost 1 base, with 12 bases spanning the gap. The CDR3 totals 15 residues.

This chain joins TRBV20-1 and TRBJ2-1, with a weak D call TRBD2 (5 bases). V was cut by 1 base and J by 6 bases, with 10 bases left in between. Germline CDR1 DFQATT, CDR2 SNEGSKA (reference sequence). This CDR3 has 13 residues. The CDR3 here is CSARVSGSNEQFF. CDR3 nucleotide sequence: TGCAGTGCTAGAGTGAGCGGATCCAATGAGCAGTTCTTC.

The chain combines TRBV11-3 with TRBJ2-3; 9 bases are a match to TRBD1. CDR1 SGHNT and CDR2 YENEEA come from the germline V gene. This CDR3 comprises 16 residues. The trim removed 4 bases at V and 6 bases at J, leaving 11 bases unmatched. The CDR3 loop is CASSSSGTGFSDTQYF. Here the CDR3 DNA reads TGTGCCAGCAGCTCCTCCGGGACAGGGTTTTCGGATACGCAGTATTTT.

The chain uses TRBV6-1 and TRBJ2-3; D is undetermined. Germline V CDR1 and CDR2: MNHNS, SASEGT. V was pared by 5 bases and J by 4 bases, with 7 bases between. The CDR3 is 12 residues long. For the CDR3, the DNA is TGTGCCAGCAGTACAGAGGCAGATACGCAGTATTTT. As protein: CASSTEADTQYF.

The V gene is TRBV25-1, the J gene TRBJ1-6; D is uncertain. V was shortened by 1 base and J by 5 bases, with 6 bases between the two germline ends. This CDR3 comprises 14 residues. CDR1 MGHDK and CDR2 SYGVNS come from the germline V gene. CDR3 amino acids: CASSESAHNSPLHF. As DNA, the CDR3 is TGTGCCAGCAGTGAATCTGCGCATAATTCACCCCTCCACTTT.

This clonotype was observed a few times. This chain joins TRBV5-4 and TRBJ1-5; D might be TRBD1 (6 bases). Looked up from germline, CDR1 is SGHNT and CDR2 is YYREEE (reference sequence). V was pared by 7 bases and J by 4 bases, with 15 bases between. This CDR3 spans 14 amino acids. CDR3 region: CASSQQGKNQPQHF. CDR3 DNA: TGTGCCAGCTCTCAACAGGGAAAGAATCAGCCCCAGCATTTT.

CDR3: CASTSHSTDTQYF. In DNA, the CDR3 is TGTGCCAGTACCAGTCATAGCACAGATACGCAGTATTTT. The rearrangement links TRBV19 to TRBJ2-3; D gene uncertain. V was cut by 7 bases and J by 0 bases, with 8 bases left in between. Germline V gene lookup returns CDR1 LNHDA and CDR2 SQIVND (reference sequence). The CDR3 spans 13 residues.

The chain joins TRBV11-3 to TRBJ2-3; 8 nucleotides agree with TRBD2. Trimming at V came to 6 bases and at J to 0 bases, leaving 2 bases not matched to a gene. Germline-derived CDR1 and CDR2 are SGHNT and YENEEA. The CDR3 is made up of 14 amino acids. The CDR3 here is CASSREGSTDTQYF. CDR3 bases: TGTGCCAGCAGTCGGGAGGGAAGCACAGATACGCAGTATTTT.

The chain is built from TRBV11-3 and TRBJ2-7; 14 bases are a match to TRBD2. The CDR3 has 18 amino acids. Trimming removed 8 bases from V and 5 bases from J; junction bases left unmatched: 17. Germline loops: CDR1 SGHNT, CDR2 YENEEA. CDR3 nucleotide sequence: TGTGCCAGCGGCTCCGACCGACTAGCGGGAGGGGTAGAACACGAGCAGTACTTC. It yields the protein CASGSDRLAGGVEHEQYF.